The rows below give T cell receptor beta chains drawn from one sample of a study of blood T cells in healthy people across ages. In TCRdb, the 5' RACE reads were re-called with MiXCR into one record per CDR3 protein. The profile covers 630,000 or so distinct CDR3 sequences, with 25% to 35% appearing a single time and approximately 14% taken by the ten largest. Source material: blood. These receptors were obtained from an elderly woman in good health. Both conserved end residues are part of each CDR3. D genes are given only for firm matches. For some rows the clone size is stated as once, few or many, or as a class when expanded; others skip it.

V gene	clone size	J gene	D gene	CDR3 DNA	CDR3 protein
TRBV3-1	NA	TRBJ1-2	NA	TGTGCCAGCAGCCAAGCGTGGAATAGGTATGGCTACACCTTC	CASSQAWNRYGYTF
TRBV5-1	many	TRBJ2-5	NA	TGCGCCAGCAGCTTGGGCAGTCTCCTCCAAGAGACCCAGTACTTC	CASSLGSLLQETQYF
TRBV20-1	few	TRBJ2-7	TRBD2	TGCAGTGCTAAAGGGACTAGCGGGAAAAGCTCCTACGAGCAGTACTTC	CSAKGTSGKSSYEQYF
TRBV7-2	many	TRBJ2-1	NA	TGTGCCAGCAGCCCTATAAGGGAGCAGTTCTTC	CASSPIREQFF
TRBV6-5	once	TRBJ2-2	NA	TGTGCCAGCAGTTCGAGGGGGAGGGATCCCGGGGAGCTGTTTTTT	CASSSRGRDPGELFF
TRBV9	many	TRBJ2-3	TRBD2	TGTGCCAGCAGCGGAACAGCGGGGGACCCCACAGATACGCAGTATTTT	CASSGTAGDPTDTQYF
TRBV7-2	many	TRBJ2-2	NA	TGTGCCAGCAGCTTAGTGGCAGGGAGTATCACCGGGGAGCTGTTTTTT	CASSLVAGSITGELFF
TRBV15	NA	TRBJ1-5	NA	TGTGCCACCAGCGGCCGGGACGGGATTAGCAATCAGCCCCAGCATTTT	CATSGRDGISNQPQHF
TRBV20-1	many	TRBJ2-3	TRBD2	TGCAGTGCTCTGGGGACTAGCGGCGATACGCAGTATTTT	CSALGTSGDTQYF
TRBV20-1	once	TRBJ2-3	TRBD2	TGCAGTGCTAGGGTAGCGGGAGGCACAGATACGCAGTATTTT	CSARVAGGTDTQYF
TRBV4-2	many	TRBJ1-2	TRBD1	TGTGCCAGCAGCCAAGTCGGGACAGTGAAATATGGCTACACCTTC	CASSQVGTVKYGYTF
TRBV5-6	NA	TRBJ1-5	NA	TGTGCCAGCAGCCGCCCAGGGTCCCATCAGCCCCAGCATTTT	CASSRPGSHQPQHF
TRBV6-5	many	TRBJ2-7	NA	TGTGCCAGCAGCCCCCGGCCTACCGGGGGCACCCAGTACTTC	CASSPRPTGGTQYF
TRBV5-1	NA	TRBJ1-1	NA	TGCGCCAGCAGCTCTGGGCAGTCCCGTGAAGCTTTCTTT	CASSSGQSREAFF
TRBV6-5	NA	TRBJ1-1	NA	TGTGCCGGCAGTTACCAGGGATACACTGAAGCTTTCTTT	CAGSYQGYTEAFF
TRBV28	many	TRBJ1-2	NA	TGTGCCAGCGGGGCCGCCCTAAACTATGGCTACACCTTC	CASGAALNYGYTF
TRBV5-1	many	TRBJ1-1	NA	TGCGCCAGCAGCTTGGACAGACCCATGAACACTGAAGCTTTCTTT	CASSLDRPMNTEAFF
TRBV5-1	many	TRBJ2-7	NA	TGCGCCAGCAGCTTGGAGGGGCGCCGCCTCTACGAGCAGTACTTC	CASSLEGRRLYEQYF
TRBV20-1	many	TRBJ2-3	NA	TGCAGTGCTAGAGATCAAACTACGCAGTATTTT	CSARDQTTQYF
TRBV19	NA	TRBJ1-4	NA	TGTGCCAGTAGCGACAACTTTGCAACTAATGAAAAACTGTTTTTT	CASSDNFATNEKLFF
TRBV7-3	NA	TRBJ2-5	NA	TGTGCCAGCGTGCCCTTACTAGGAAACCAAGAGACCCAGTACTTC	CASVPLLGNQETQYF
TRBV20-1	many	TRBJ1-4	NA	TGCAGTGCTCCAACCGATGAAAAACTGTTTTTT	CSAPTDEKLFF
TRBV2	NA	TRBJ2-3	NA	TGTGCCAGCAGGGAGGTCGGCAGCACGGATACGCAGTATTTT	CASREVGSTDTQYF
TRBV19	NA	TRBJ2-5	NA	TGTGCCAGTAGTATAGATGAGGAGACCCAGTACTTC	CASSIDEETQYF
TRBV6-5	few	TRBJ1-2	NA	TGTGCCAGCAGTCTCGCAGGTCTCAAAGGTGGCTACACCTTC	CASSLAGLKGGYTF
TRBV29-1	NA	TRBJ1-1	NA	TGCAGCGTCGAACCGGGACACATGAACACTGAAGCTTTCTTT	CSVEPGHMNTEAFF
TRBV29-1	NA	TRBJ2-3	TRBD1	TGCAGCGTGAGAGCGACAGGGGAGGATACGCAGTATTTT	CSVRATGEDTQYF
TRBV5-1	few	TRBJ2-1	TRBD2	TGCGCCAGCAGCGCTACTAGCGGGGCGAACAATGAGCAGTTCTTC	CASSATSGANNEQFF
TRBV12-5	NA	TRBJ2-1	TRBD1	TGTGCTAATGGGACAGGAATCCTCAATGAGCAGTTCTTC	CANGTGILNEQFF
TRBV27	many	TRBJ1-5	NA	TGTGCCAGCAGTATGGGGGCCGAACAGCCCCAGCATTTT	CASSMGAEQPQHF
TRBV5-6	NA	TRBJ1-2	NA	TGTGCCAGCAGCCATGGGACCGCCGCTAGCTATGGCTACACCTTC	CASSHGTAASYGYTF
TRBV20-1	many	TRBJ1-1	NA	TGCAGTGCTAGAGTGCCCGGACACGCTGAAGCTTTCTTT	CSARVPGHAEAFF
TRBV29-1	NA	TRBJ1-1	TRBD1	TGCAGCGTTGAGGACAGGGCCCAGGCTTTCTTT	CSVEDRAQAFF
TRBV5-1	many	TRBJ2-7	NA	TGCGCCAGCAGCCGTGGGGAAAGGGGCCTAGGGGAAAACTCCTACGAGCAGTACTTC	CASSRGERGLGENSYEQYF
TRBV6-5	many	TRBJ2-1	NA	TGTGCCAGCAGTTACACGTGGGGGGAGTCCTACAATGAGCAGTTCTTC	CASSYTWGESYNEQFF